Each of the 26 T cell receptor beta chains below was sequenced from the same sample in a study of CD8+ T cells in alopecia areata. cDNA reverse transcribed from extracted RNA served as the sequencing template. TCRdb's copy holds only in-frame clones and misses some; the assay was immunoSEQ multiplex PCR. The repertoire consists of over 100,000 clones, none detected only once. The sequencing sample was made of lesional skin. The receptors stem from a C3H/HeJ mouse with alopecia areata. This mouse strain has H2-k as its MHC haplotype.

With regard to this clone: Genes and germline are mouse. The read falls 4 residues short of the CDR3 end, and the missing part is taken from the germline J gene. The chain is built from TRBV19 and TRBJ1-1; 12 bases are shared with TRBD1. The CDR3 consists of 14 residues. Per germline, CDR1 FNHDT and CDR2 SITEND (reference sequence). The CDR3 spells CASSIWDRGREVFF. Incomplete CDR3 DNA: TGTGCCAGCAGTATATGGGACAGGGGGCGA. The full variable domain, with the rest looked up from reference TRBV19 and TRBJ1-1, is GGIITQTPKFLIGQEGQKLTLKCQQNFNHDTMYWYRQDSGKGLRLIYYSITENDLQKGDLSEGYDASREKKSSFSLTVTSAQKNEMAVFLCASSIWDRGREVFFGKGTRLTVV.

This clone has a handful of counts. Mouse gene names and germline throughout. The CDR3 end is not reached by the read, which stops 4 residues before it; the germline J gene fills it in. This chain connects TRBV19 to TRBJ2-3; TRBD1 might be the D (5 bases). The germline gives CDR1 FNHDT, CDR2 SITEND (reference sequence). V was cut by 2 bases and J by 1 base, with 11 bases left in between. The CDR3 is 15 residues long. The DNA read from the CDR3 is TGTGCCAGCAGTATGGGAGGGGTGGGTGCAGAA. This encodes CASSMGGVGAE. The whole CDR3 sequence reads CASSMGGVGAETLYF.

This clone was picked up a small number of times. Genes and germline are mouse. The CDR3 end lies 4 residues beyond the end of the read and is filled in from the germline J gene. V and J are TRBV1 and TRBJ1-4, with D perhaps matching TRBD1 (5 bases). This CDR3 spans 13 amino acids. The germline gives CDR1 NSQYPW, CDR2 LRSPGD (reference sequence). V was trimmed by 4 bases and J by 4 bases, leaving 7 bases between them. CDR3: CTCSVTDNERLFF. The sequenced CDR3 bases are TGCACCTGCAGTGTGACAGACAACGAA.

This clone was seen a few times. Gene names denote mouse genes. The CDR3 end lies 4 residues beyond the end of the read and is filled in from the germline J gene. The V and J genes are TRBV13-2 and TRBJ2-5; 11 bases map to TRBD2. The CDR3 is 14 amino acids. Germline V gives CDR1 NNHNN, CDR2 SYGAGS (reference sequence). CDR3 residues: CASGRDWGKDTQYF. The DNA read from the CDR3 is TGTGCCAGCGGCCGGGACTGGGGGAAAGAC.

This clone was seen a few times. The genes are named according to mouse. The read terminates 4 residues ahead of where the CDR3 ends, so the germline J gene completes it. The chain couples TRBV13-3 to TRBJ2-5; 9 bases agree with TRBD2. Trimming removed 1 base from V and 0 bases from J; junction bases left unmatched: 6. CDR1 NNHDY and CDR2 SYVADS come from the germline V gene. CDR3 length: 17 residues. The covered CDR3 bases are TGTGCCAGCAGTGATTCTTTCTGGGGGGGGAACCAAGAC. Residues: CASSDSFWGGNQD. The entire CDR3 sequence reads CASSDSFWGGNQDTQYF. Full variable domain (remainder filled in from reference TRBV13-3 and TRBJ2-5): EAAVTQSPRSKVAVTGGKVTLSCHQTNNHDYMYWYRQDTGHGLRLIHYSYVADSTEKGDIPDGYKASRPSQENFSLILELASLSQTAVYFCASSDSFWGGNQDTQYFGPGTRLLVL.

This clone was seen ten or more times. Genes and germline come from the mouse. The read stops 4 residues short of the end of the CDR3; the missing end is completed from the germline J gene. The gene calls are TRBV14 and TRBJ2-7, with 7 nucleotides matching TRBD1. Germline values: CDR1 SGHDT, CDR2 FRDEAV. The CDR3 has 11 residues. Incomplete CDR3 DNA: TGTGCCAGCAGGGGACAGTAT. It translates to CASRGQY. The CDR3 reads in full as CASRGQYEQYF.

This clone was seen only a few times. Each gene name is a mouse one. The read ends 4 residues shy of where the CDR3 ends; the end is completed using the germline J gene. The rearrangement joins TRBV13-3 to TRBJ2-4; 12 positions agree with TRBD2. V lost 3 bases to trimming and J lost 3 bases; unmatched junction nucleotides: 5. Germline V gene sequence: CDR1 NNHDY, CDR2 SYVADS. The CDR3 consists of 16 residues. The covered CDR3 bases are TGTGCCAGCAGTGTGGGGGACTGGGGGGCCCAAAAC. This encodes CASSVGDWGAQN. The whole CDR3 sequence is CASSVGDWGAQNTLYF.

This clone was recorded a few times. Mouse names are used for the genes. Coverage ceases 4 residues before the CDR3 finishes, and the germline J gene fills in the end. The chain recombines TRBV1 with TRBJ2-1; TRBD2 aligns across 7 bases. This CDR3 is built from 16 residues. Per the germline V gene, CDR1 is NSQYPW and CDR2 is LRSPGD (reference sequence). Trimming removed 0 bases from V and 2 bases from J; junction bases left unmatched: 4. The part of the CDR3 DNA that was read is TGCACCTGCAGTGCAGAGGTACTGGGGCACTATGCT. This encodes CTCSAEVLGHYA. The full-length CDR3 reads as CTCSAEVLGHYAEQFF.

This clone came up a few times. Gene labels here are mouse ones. The DNA ends 4 residues before the CDR3 does, and the rest of the CDR3 is filled in from the germline J gene. The V call is TRBV13-3, the J call TRBJ2-2, with TRBD2 matching 8 bases. Trimming took 5 bases from V and 3 from J; bases not matched to a gene: 3. The CDR3 loop spans 14 amino acids. The germline V gene has CDR1 NNHDY and CDR2 SYVADS. The CDR3 bases that were read are TGTGCCAGCAGGGGACTGGATGACACCGGG. Its translation is CASRGLDDTG. The CDR3, in full, reads CASRGLDDTGQLYF.

In its sample, this clone was seen a few times. Gene names are the mouse ones. The read ends 4 residues before the CDR3 terminus; that terminus is restored from the germline J gene. The V gene is TRBV13-3, the J gene TRBJ2-2; a weak D match, TRBD2 (6 bases). Per the germline V gene, CDR1 is NNHDY and CDR2 is SYVADS. The CDR3 runs 16 residues. Trimming stripped 0 bases from V and 0 bases from J, with 9 bases between. The sequenced CDR3 bases are TGTGCCAGCAGTGATGCTGGGGAGACAAACACCGGG. It specifies CASSDAGETNTG. In full, the CDR3 reads CASSDAGETNTGQLYF.

A note on this clone: Gene names refer to mouse genes. Read data end 4 residues before the CDR3 end; the end is taken from the germline J gene. The chain recombines TRBV19 with TRBJ1-4, with a weak D call TRBD1 (6 bases). With 0 bases removed from V and 4 bases from J, the gap between germline ends came to 13 bases. The CDR3 runs to 16 residues. The germline V gene encodes CDR1 FNHDT and CDR2 SITEND (reference sequence). Incomplete CDR3 DNA: TGTGCCAGCAGTATAGTAGGGGACACAATCAACGAA. Translating gives CASSIVGDTINE. The CDR3 in full is CASSIVGDTINERLFF. Complete variable domain (other parts from reference TRBV19 and TRBJ1-4): GGIITQTPKFLIGQEGQKLTLKCQQNFNHDTMYWYRQDSGKGLRLIYYSITENDLQKGDLSEGYDASREKKSSFSLTVTSAQKNEMAVFLCASSIVGDTINERLFFGHGTKLSVL.

This clone was counted only a few times. The genes and germline here are from mouse. CDR3 DNA (partial): TGTGCCAGCAGTGTGACTGAGAAAGAC. Its protein is CASSVTEKD. The full CDR3 protein is CASSVTEKDTQYF. This chain connects TRBV19 to TRBJ2-5; tentatively, D is TRBD2 (5 bases). The CDR3 extends 4 residues past the end of the read, so its final part is completed from the germline J gene. Germline CDR1 reads FNHDT; CDR2 reads SITEND (reference sequence). The CDR3 runs 13 residues. Drawing the rest from reference TRBV19 and TRBJ2-5, the complete variable domain is GGIITQTPKFLIGQEGQKLTLKCQQNFNHDTMYWYRQDSGKGLRLIYYSITENDLQKGDLSEGYDASREKKSSFSLTVTSAQKNEMAVFLCASSVTEKDTQYFGPGTRLLVL.

As regards this clone: Mouse gene names apply. The CDR3 is cut off 4 residues early in the read; its end comes from the germline J gene. The V and J genes are TRBV19 and TRBJ1-2; D remains ambiguous. The CDR3 has 15 amino acids. In germline, CDR1 is FNHDT, CDR2 SITEND (reference sequence). V was shortened by 1 base and J by 0 bases, with 10 bases between the two germline ends. CDR3: CASSIKQAANSDYTF. The sequenced CDR3 bases are TGTGCCAGCAGTATAAAGCAGGCCGCAAACTCC.

This clone was seen only a few times. The germline and genes are mouse ones. The missing CDR3 end, 4 residues past where the read stops, is filled in from the germline J gene. The chain links TRBV13-3 to TRBJ1-4; D may be TRBD1 (6 bases). V was clipped by 5 bases and J by 1 base, with 9 bases between them. Germline V gives CDR1 NNHDY, CDR2 SYVADS. This CDR3 region has 14 residues. This CDR3 is CASRAGHSNERLFF. The CDR3 DNA, read in part, is TGTGCCAGCAGAGCGGGACATTCCAACGAA. Complete variable domain (other parts from reference TRBV13-3 and TRBJ1-4): EAAVTQSPRSKVAVTGGKVTLSCHQTNNHDYMYWYRQDTGHGLRLIHYSYVADSTEKGDIPDGYKASRPSQENFSLILELASLSQTAVYFCASRAGHSNERLFFGHGTKLSVL.

Comments on this clone: Gene names are the mouse ones. The CDR3 goes on 4 residues after the read ends, and that part is filled in from the germline J gene. The chain is built from TRBV17 and TRBJ2-3, with 7 positions matching TRBD1. In germline, CDR1 is MNHDT, CDR2 YYDKIL. The trim removed 4 bases at V and 0 bases at J, leaving 4 bases unmatched. The CDR3 contains 15 residues. The sequenced part of the CDR3 DNA is TGTGCTAGCAGTATAACAGGGGCTAGTGCAGAA. It is translated as CASSITGASAE. The full CDR3 sequence reads CASSITGASAETLYF.

This clone has more than one count but fewer than ten. The listed genes are named as in mouse. Coverage ceases 4 residues before the CDR3 finishes, and the germline J gene fills in the end. The chain uses TRBV1 and TRBJ2-5; D is possibly TRBD1 (6 bases). The CDR3 contains 15 residues. Trimming shortened V by 3 bases and J by 2 bases, and 12 bases separated the two germline ends. Germline-derived CDR1 and CDR2 are NSQYPW and LRSPGD (reference sequence). CDR3 DNA, as far as it was read: TGCACCTGCAGTGCTACCGGGACACCCCAAGAC. Translated: CTCSATGTPQD. The entire CDR3 protein is CTCSATGTPQDTQYF.

This clone was observed a few times. Mouse names are used for the genes. CDR3 DNA, as far as it was read: TGTGCCAGCAGTGTGACAGGGGGTCTCTAT. Protein sequence: CASSVTGGLY. The full-length CDR3 reads as CASSVTGGLYEQYF. This chain links TRBV13-3 with TRBJ2-7; 9 positions agree with TRBD1. The read terminates 4 residues ahead of where the CDR3 ends, so the germline J gene completes it. V gave up 3 bases and J gave up 3 bases; unmatched junction bases: 4. The CDR3 sequence is 14 residues long. The germline V gene has CDR1 NNHDY and CDR2 SYVADS.

Ten or more counts support this clone. Germline and genes here are mouse. The read falls 4 residues short of the CDR3 end, and the missing part is taken from the germline J gene. The chain links TRBV29 to TRBJ1-2; a weak D match, TRBD1 (6 bases). The length of the CDR3 is 13 residues. V was cut by 4 bases and J by 0 bases, with 6 bases left in between. Germline values: CDR1 MSHET, CDR2 SYDVDS. The CDR3 protein is CASSWTANSDYTF. The covered CDR3 bases are TGTGCTAGCAGTTGGACAGCAAACTCC.

With regard to this clone: Gene names denote mouse genes. From the germline J gene comes the end of the CDR3, since the read stops 4 residues before it. V is TRBV13-3 and J is TRBJ2-2, with D maybe TRBD2 (6 bases). V was trimmed by 0 bases and J by 0 bases, leaving 9 bases between them. The CDR3 covers 16 residues. Germline V gene lookup returns CDR1 NNHDY and CDR2 SYVADS. The CDR3 is CASSDVWGTNTGQLYF. Incomplete CDR3 DNA: TGTGCCAGCAGTGATGTCTGGGGAACAAACACCGGG.

This clone was picked up a small number of times. All gene names here are mouse names. The read ends 4 residues early relative to the CDR3; the germline J gene fills the gap. The chain joins TRBV13-3 to TRBJ1-4; the D gene is possibly TRBD1 (5 bases). The germline CDR1 and CDR2 sequences are NNHDY and SYVADS. The CDR3 loop spans 15 amino acids. Trimming left V 2 bases short and J 3 bases short, with 11 bases between. The CDR3 here is CASSEDRSTNERLFF. The part of the CDR3 DNA that was read is TGTGCCAGCAGTGAAGACAGATCCACCAACGAA. Based on the CDR3 plus reference TRBV13-3 and TRBJ1-4, the full variable domain is EAAVTQSPRSKVAVTGGKVTLSCHQTNNHDYMYWYRQDTGHGLRLIHYSYVADSTEKGDIPDGYKASRPSQENFSLILELASLSQTAVYFCASSEDRSTNERLFFGHGTKLSVL.

This clone has ten or more counts. These gene names are mouse names. The read terminates 4 residues ahead of where the CDR3 ends, so the germline J gene completes it. The chain combines TRBV13-3 with TRBJ2-5, with TRBD1 matching 7 bases. Germline assignment: CDR1 NNHDY and CDR2 SYVADS. With 10 bases clipped from V and 3 bases from J, the junction kept 2 bases outside the gene matches. The CDR3 is made up of 11 amino acids. CDR3 in amino acids: CAPGQQDTQYF. The CDR3 DNA, read in part, is TGTGCCCCGGGACAGCAAGAC. The full variable domain, completed using reference TRBV13-3 and TRBJ2-5, is EAAVTQSPRSKVAVTGGKVTLSCHQTNNHDYMYWYRQDTGHGLRLIHYSYVADSTEKGDIPDGYKASRPSQENFSLILELASLSQTAVYFCAPGQQDTQYFGPGTRLLVL.

This clone turned up a few times. Mouse names are used for the genes. The CDR3 spells CASSPTGGRNSDYTF. CDR3 DNA (partial): TGTGCCAGCAGCCCGACAGGGGGCAGAAACTCC. J is TRBJ1-2 and V is TRBV13-3; 10 bases line up with TRBD1. With the read ending 4 residues before the CDR3 end, the germline J gene is used to fill in that end. Trimming cost V 5 bases and J 1 base; bases outside gene matches: 5. Germline V gene sequence: CDR1 NNHDY, CDR2 SYVADS. The CDR3 runs 15 residues.

For this clone: Gene names are the mouse ones. The missing CDR3 end, 4 residues past where the read stops, is filled in from the germline J gene. The rearrangement joins TRBV19 to TRBJ2-7; weak D call: TRBD1 (5 bases). The CDR3 extends over 13 amino acids. Germline CDR1 is FNHDT and CDR2 is SITEND (reference sequence). Trimming left V 5 bases short and J 3 bases short, with 12 bases between. CDR3 protein: CASRGVRVYEQYF. CDR3 DNA (partial): TGTGCCAGCAGAGGGGTTAGGGTCTAT.

About this clone: Gene names denote mouse genes. The CDR3 end lies 4 residues beyond the end of the read and is filled in from the germline J gene. V usage is TRBV13-1 and J usage is TRBJ2-4, with D perhaps matching TRBD1 (5 bases). Trimming took off 2 bases at V and 0 bases at J, with 7 bases between the two ends. The CDR3 totals 14 residues. Germline-derived CDR1 and CDR2 are NSHNY and SYGAGN. The CDR3 reads CASSETDSQNTLYF. The sequenced CDR3 bases are TGTGCCAGCAGTGAGACAGATAGTCAAAAC.

Turning to this clone: TCRdb's protein and the DNA translation differ at residue 12; the protein here comes from the DNA. Mouse germline and gene names are used. The read terminates 3 residues ahead of where the CDR3 ends, so the germline J gene completes it. J is TRBJ1-3 and V is TRBV1; D perhaps matches TRBD1 (5 bases). The CDR3 is 15 residues long. The germline V gene has CDR1 NSQYPW and CDR2 LRSPGD (reference sequence). Trimming took off 2 bases at V and 2 bases at J, with 10 bases between the two ends. The CDR3: CTCSALSGTGNTLYF. CDR3 DNA, as far as it was read: TGCACCTGCAGTGCATTGTCAGGGACTGGAAATACG. The full variable domain, in which reference TRBV1 and TRBJ1-3 provide the parts outside the CDR3, is VTLLEQNPRWRLVPRGQAVNLRCILKNSQYPWMSWYQQDLQKQLQWLFTLRSPGDKEVKSLPGADYLATRVTDTELRLQVANMSQGRTLYCTCSALSGTGNTLYFGEGSRLIVV.

In regard to this clone: Mouse germline and gene names are used. Sequencing ends 4 residues short of the CDR3 end; the germline J gene provides the rest. The rearrangement joins TRBV13-3 to TRBJ2-3; TRBD2 matches at 14 bases. The germline CDR1 and CDR2 sequences are NNHDY and SYVADS. The CDR3 has 17 amino acids. With V trimmed by 5 bases and J by 1 base, 6 bases remained unmatched. The chain's CDR3 is CASRGTGGAPGAETLYF. The CDR3 bases that were read are TGTGCCAGCAGGGGGACTGGGGGGGCGCCGGGTGCAGAA.